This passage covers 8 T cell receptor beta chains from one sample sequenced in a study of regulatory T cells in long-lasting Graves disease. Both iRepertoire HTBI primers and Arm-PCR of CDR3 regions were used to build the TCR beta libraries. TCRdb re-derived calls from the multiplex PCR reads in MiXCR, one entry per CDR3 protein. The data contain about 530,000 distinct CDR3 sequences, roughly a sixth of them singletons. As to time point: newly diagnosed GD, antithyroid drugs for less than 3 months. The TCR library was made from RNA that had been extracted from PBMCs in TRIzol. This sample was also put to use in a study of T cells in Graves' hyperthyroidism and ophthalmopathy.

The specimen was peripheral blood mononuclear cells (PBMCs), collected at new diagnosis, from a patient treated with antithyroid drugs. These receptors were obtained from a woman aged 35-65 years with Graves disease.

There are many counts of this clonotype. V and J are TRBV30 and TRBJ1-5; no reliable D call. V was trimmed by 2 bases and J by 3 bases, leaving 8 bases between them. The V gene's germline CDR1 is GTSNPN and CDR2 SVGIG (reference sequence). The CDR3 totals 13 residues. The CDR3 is CAWSWDANQPQHF. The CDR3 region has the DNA TGTGCCTGGAGTTGGGATGCCAATCAGCCCCAGCATTTT.

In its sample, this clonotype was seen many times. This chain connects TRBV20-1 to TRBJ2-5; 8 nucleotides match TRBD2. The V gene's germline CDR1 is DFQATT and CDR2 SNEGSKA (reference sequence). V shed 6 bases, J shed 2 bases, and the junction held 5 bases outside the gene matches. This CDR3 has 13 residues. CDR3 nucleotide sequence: TGCAGTGCGAAGAGCGGGGGACAAGAGACCCAGTACTTC. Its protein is CSAKSGGQETQYF.

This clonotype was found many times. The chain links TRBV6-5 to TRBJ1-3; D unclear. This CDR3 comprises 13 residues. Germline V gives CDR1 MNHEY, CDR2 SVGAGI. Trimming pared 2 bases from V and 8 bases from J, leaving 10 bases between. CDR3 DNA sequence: TGTGCCAGCAGTTACAGGGTTACAGACACCATATATTTT. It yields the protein CASSYRVTDTIYF.

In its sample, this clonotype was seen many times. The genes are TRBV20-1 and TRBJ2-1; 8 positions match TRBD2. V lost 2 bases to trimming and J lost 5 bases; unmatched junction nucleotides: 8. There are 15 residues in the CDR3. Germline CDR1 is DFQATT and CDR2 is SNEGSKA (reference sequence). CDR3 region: CSARNDQAGDNEQFF. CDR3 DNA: TGCAGTGCTAGAAATGACCAAGCGGGGGACAATGAGCAGTTCTTC.

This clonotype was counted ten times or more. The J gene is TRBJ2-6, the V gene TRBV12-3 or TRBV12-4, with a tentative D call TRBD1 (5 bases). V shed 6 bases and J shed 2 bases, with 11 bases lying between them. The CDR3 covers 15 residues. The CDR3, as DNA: TGTGCCAGCAGCTCAGGGAAGGCTGGGGCCAACGTCCTGACTTTC. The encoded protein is CASSSGKAGANVLTF.

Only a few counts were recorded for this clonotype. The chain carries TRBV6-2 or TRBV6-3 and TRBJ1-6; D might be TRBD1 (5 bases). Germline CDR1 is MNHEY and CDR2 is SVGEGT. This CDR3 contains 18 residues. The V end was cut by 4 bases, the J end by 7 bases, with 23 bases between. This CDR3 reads CASSFPPGGGSSNSPLHF. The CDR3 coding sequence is TGTGCCAGCAGTTTTCCCCCGGGGGGGGGTTCATCGAATTCACCCCTCCACTTT.

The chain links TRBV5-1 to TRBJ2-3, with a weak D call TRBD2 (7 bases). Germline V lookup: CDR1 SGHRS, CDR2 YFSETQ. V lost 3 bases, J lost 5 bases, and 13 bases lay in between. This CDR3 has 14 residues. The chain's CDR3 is CASSYGGREDTQYF. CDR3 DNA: TGCGCCAGCAGCTACGGGGGGCGAGAAGATACGCAGTATTTT.

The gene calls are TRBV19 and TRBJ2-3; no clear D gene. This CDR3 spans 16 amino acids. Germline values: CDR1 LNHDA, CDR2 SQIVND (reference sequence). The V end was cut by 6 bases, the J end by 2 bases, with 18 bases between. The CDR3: CASRISSRPYTDTQYF. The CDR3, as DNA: TGTGCCAGTAGGATCTCGTCACGGCCCTACACAGATACGCAGTATTTT.